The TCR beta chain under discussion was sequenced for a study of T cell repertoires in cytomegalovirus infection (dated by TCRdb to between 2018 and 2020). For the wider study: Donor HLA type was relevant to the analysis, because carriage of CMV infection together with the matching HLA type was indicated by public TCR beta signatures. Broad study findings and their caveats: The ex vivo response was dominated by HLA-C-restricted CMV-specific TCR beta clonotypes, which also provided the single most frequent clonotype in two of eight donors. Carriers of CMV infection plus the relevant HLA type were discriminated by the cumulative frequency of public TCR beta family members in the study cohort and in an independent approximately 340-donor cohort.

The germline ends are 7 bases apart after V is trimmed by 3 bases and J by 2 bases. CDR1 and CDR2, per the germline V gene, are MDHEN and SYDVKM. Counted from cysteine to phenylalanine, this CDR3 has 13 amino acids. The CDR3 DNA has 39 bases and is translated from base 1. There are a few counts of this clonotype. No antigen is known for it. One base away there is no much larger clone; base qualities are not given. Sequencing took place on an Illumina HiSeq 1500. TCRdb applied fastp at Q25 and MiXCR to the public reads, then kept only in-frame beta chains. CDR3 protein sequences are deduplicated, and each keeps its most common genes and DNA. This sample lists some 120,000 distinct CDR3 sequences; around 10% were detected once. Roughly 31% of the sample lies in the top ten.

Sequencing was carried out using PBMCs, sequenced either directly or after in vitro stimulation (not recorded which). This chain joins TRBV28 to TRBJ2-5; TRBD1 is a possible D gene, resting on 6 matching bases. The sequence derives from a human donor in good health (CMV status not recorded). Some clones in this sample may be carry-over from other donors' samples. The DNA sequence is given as TGTGCCAGCAGTTTGAGGGGGCAAGAGACCCAGTACTTC. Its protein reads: CASSLRGQETQYF.